The rows below give T cell receptor beta chains drawn from one sample of a study of blood T cell repertoires in COVID-19. The assay was immunoSEQ multiplex PCR, and TCRdb's table has in-frame clones only and misses some. In the table there are approximately 300,000 clones, about nine tenths of which are singletons. The specimen sequenced was peripheral blood. Receptors originate from a man in his forties or fifties with active or convalescent COVID-19. CDR3s leave out the opening cysteine and the closing phenylalanine or tryptophan. Fields, in order: V gene, J gene, CDR3 protein.

v_gene: TRBV3-1/TRBV3-2; j_gene: TRBJ2-1; CDR3aa: ASSSGGKGQF
v_gene: TRBV5-5; j_gene: TRBJ1-4; CDR3aa: ASSLSGGGEKLF
v_gene: TRBV5-1; j_gene: TRBJ2-1; CDR3aa: ASRPGQGNEQF
v_gene: TRBV6-5; j_gene: TRBJ2-7; CDR3aa: ASSYNGEGEQY
v_gene: TRBV7-2; j_gene: TRBJ2-2; CDR3aa: ASSLPPGRHTGELF
v_gene: TRBV7-9; j_gene: TRBJ2-5; CDR3aa: ASSRAQETQY
v_gene: TRBV6-5; j_gene: TRBJ2-1; CDR3aa: ARRGLAMIYEQF
v_gene: TRBV18; j_gene: TRBJ2-7; CDR3aa: ASSPGLGFSEQY
v_gene: TRBV30; j_gene: TRBJ2-3; CDR3aa: AWSVGGGLAGNADTQY
v_gene: TRBV5-1; j_gene: TRBJ2-1; CDR3aa: ASTLGGTGYNEQF
v_gene: TRBV6-4; j_gene: TRBJ1-5; CDR3aa: ASSASTENSNQPQH
v_gene: TRBV6-6; j_gene: TRBJ2-7; CDR3aa: ASSQQPLRDRSYEQY
v_gene: TRBV19; j_gene: TRBJ2-5; CDR3aa: ASSRGASGDVN
v_gene: TRBV4-3; j_gene: TRBJ2-3; CDR3aa: ASSQDDGTGRWY
v_gene: TRBV2; j_gene: TRBJ1-5; CDR3aa: ASSEIGTGNQPQH
v_gene: TRBV3-1/TRBV3-2; j_gene: TRBJ1-4; CDR3aa: ASSQSDEKLF
v_gene: TRBV7-9; j_gene: TRBJ2-3; CDR3aa: ASSLMAVSTDTQY
v_gene: TRBV10-2; j_gene: TRBJ1-1; CDR3aa: ASSESPGDARVAF
v_gene: TRBV9; j_gene: TRBJ1-2; CDR3aa: ASSVGRGADYGYT
v_gene: TRBV18; j_gene: TRBJ2-1; CDR3aa: ASSQDRGGYNEQF
v_gene: TRBV28; j_gene: TRBJ2-3; CDR3aa: ASSKAGVTDTQY
v_gene: TRBV5-1; j_gene: TRBJ2-3; CDR3aa: ASSLAGEADTQY
v_gene: TRBV5-1; j_gene: TRBJ1-2; CDR3aa: ASSLEGQGDYGYT
v_gene: TRBV7-2; j_gene: TRBJ1-1; CDR3aa: ASSLPSDRRAF
v_gene: TRBV3-1/TRBV3-2; j_gene: TRBJ1-6; CDR3aa: ASSQGGINSPLH
v_gene: TRBV10-1; j_gene: TRBJ2-4; CDR3aa: ASSDSGQENIQY
v_gene: TRBV3-1/TRBV3-2; j_gene: TRBJ2-3; CDR3aa: ASSQGWGGLDTQY
v_gene: TRBV30; j_gene: TRBJ1-1; CDR3aa: AWSYYRGGSTEAF
v_gene: TRBV5-5; j_gene: TRBJ2-3; CDR3aa: ASSLEGGQDTQY
v_gene: TRBV9; j_gene: TRBJ2-5; CDR3aa: ASSVGNRGEETQY
v_gene: TRBV9; j_gene: TRBJ2-3; CDR3aa: ASSALPGQGGDTQY